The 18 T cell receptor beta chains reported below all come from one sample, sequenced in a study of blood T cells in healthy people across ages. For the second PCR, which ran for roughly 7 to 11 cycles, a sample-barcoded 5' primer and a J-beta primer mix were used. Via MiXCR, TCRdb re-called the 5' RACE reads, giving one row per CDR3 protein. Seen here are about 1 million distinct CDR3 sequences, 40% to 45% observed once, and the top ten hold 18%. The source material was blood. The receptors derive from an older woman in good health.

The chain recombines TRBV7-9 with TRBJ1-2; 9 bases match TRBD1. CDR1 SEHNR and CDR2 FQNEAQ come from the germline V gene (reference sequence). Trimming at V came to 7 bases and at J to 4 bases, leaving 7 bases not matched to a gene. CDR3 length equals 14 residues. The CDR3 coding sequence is TGTGCCAGCACCTCCGGGACAGGGACCTATGGCTACACCTTC. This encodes CASTSGTGTYGYTF.

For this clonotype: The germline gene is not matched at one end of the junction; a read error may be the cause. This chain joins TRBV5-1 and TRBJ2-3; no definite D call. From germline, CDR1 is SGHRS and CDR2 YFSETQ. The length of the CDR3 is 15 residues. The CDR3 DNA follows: TGCGCCAGCAGCCCCTCTACCCCCCGCACAAATACGCAGTATTTT. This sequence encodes CASSPSTPRTNTQYF.

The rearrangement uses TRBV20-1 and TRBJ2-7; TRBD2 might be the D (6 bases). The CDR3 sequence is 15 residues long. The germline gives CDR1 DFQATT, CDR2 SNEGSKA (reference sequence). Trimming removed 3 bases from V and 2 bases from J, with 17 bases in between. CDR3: CSASRGASGPYEQYF. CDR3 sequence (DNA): TGCAGTGCTAGTCGCGGGGCCTCAGGGCCCTACGAGCAGTACTTC.

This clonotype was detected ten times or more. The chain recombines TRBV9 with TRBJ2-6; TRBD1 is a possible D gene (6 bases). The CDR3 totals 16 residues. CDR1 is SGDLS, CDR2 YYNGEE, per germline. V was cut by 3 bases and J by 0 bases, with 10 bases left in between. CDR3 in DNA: TGTGCCAGCAGCGCCTCAGGGGTCTCTGGGGCCAACGTCCTGACTTTC. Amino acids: CASSASGVSGANVLTF.

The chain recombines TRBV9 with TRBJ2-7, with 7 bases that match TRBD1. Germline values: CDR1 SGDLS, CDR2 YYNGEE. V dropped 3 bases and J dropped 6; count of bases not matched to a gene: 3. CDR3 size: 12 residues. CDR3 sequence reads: CASSGQGSEQYF. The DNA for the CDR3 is TGTGCCAGCAGCGGACAGGGTAGCGAGCAGTACTTC.

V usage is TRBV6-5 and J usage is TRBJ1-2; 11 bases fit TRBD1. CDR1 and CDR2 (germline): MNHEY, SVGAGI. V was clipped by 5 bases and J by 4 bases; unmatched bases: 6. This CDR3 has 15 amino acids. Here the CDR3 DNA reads TGTGCCAGCAGTCCCGGGACAGGGGGTCCCTATGGCTACACCTTC. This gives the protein CASSPGTGGPYGYTF.

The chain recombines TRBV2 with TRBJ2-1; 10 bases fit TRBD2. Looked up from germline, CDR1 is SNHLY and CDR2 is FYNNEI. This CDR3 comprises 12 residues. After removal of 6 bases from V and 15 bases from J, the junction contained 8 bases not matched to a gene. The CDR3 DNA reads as TGTGCCAGCAGGGAAACTAGCGGGAAAATGTTCTTC. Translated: CASRETSGKMFF.

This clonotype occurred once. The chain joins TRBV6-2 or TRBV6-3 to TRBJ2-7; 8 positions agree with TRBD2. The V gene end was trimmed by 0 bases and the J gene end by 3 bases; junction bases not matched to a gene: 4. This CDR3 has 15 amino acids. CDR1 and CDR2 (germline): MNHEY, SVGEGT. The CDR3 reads CASSYSGLEGYEQYF. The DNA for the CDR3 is TGTGCCAGCAGTTACTCGGGACTAGAAGGCTACGAGCAGTACTTC.

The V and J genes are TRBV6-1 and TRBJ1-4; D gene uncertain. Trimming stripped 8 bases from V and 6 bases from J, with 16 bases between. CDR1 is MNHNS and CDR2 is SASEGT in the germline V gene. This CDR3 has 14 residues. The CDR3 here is CASRTVRADEKLFF. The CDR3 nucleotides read TGTGCCAGCCGGACTGTACGGGCGGATGAAAAACTGTTTTTT.

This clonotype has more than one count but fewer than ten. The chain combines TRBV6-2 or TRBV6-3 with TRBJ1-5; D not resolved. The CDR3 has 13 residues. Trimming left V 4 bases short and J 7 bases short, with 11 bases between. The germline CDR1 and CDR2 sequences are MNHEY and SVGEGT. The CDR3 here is CASSSDLEQPQHF. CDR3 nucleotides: TGTGCCAGCAGTTCGGACCTAGAACAGCCCCAGCATTTT.

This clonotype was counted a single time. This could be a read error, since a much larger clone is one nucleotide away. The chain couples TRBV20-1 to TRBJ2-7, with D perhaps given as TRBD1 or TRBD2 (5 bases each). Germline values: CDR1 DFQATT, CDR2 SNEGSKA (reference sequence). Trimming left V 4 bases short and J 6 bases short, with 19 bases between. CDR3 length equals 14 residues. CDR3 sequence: CSATPRDQGCEQYF. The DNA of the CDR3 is TGCAGTGCTACCCCGAGGGACCAAGGCTGCGAGCAGTACTTC.

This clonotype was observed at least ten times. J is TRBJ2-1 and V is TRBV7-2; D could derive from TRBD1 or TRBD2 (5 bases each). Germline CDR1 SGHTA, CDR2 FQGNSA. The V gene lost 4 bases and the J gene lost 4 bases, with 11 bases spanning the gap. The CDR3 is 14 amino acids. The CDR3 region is CASSYRGAYNEQFF. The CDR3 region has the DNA TGTGCCAGCAGCTATCGAGGGGCTTACAATGAGCAGTTCTTC.

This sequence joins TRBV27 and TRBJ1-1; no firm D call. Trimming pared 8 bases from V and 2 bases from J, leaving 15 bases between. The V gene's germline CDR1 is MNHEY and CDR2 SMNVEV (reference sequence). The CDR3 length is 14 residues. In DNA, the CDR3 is TGTGCCAGCTCATTGGCGGCACCAAACACTGAAGCTTTCTTT. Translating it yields CASSLAAPNTEAFF.

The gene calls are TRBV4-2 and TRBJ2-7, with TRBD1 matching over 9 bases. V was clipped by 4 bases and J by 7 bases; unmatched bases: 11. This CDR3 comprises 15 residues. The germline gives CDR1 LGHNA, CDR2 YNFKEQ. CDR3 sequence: CASSRGTGTYNEQYF. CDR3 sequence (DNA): TGTGCCAGCAGCCGCGGGACAGGGACCTACAATGAGCAGTACTTC.

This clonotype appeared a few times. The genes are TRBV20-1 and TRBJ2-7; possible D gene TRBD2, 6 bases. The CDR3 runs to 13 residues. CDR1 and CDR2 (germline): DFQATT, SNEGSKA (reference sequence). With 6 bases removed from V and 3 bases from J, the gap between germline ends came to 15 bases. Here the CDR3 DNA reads TGCAGTGCCGAACCGAGCGGGCTCTACGAGCAGTACTTC. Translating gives CSAEPSGLYEQYF.

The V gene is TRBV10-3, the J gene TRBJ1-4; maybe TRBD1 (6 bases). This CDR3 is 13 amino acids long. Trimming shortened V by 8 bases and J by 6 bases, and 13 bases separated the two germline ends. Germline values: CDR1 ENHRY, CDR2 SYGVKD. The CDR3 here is CAIRPGDDEKLFF. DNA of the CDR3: TGTGCCATCCGCCCAGGGGATGATGAAAAACTGTTTTTT.

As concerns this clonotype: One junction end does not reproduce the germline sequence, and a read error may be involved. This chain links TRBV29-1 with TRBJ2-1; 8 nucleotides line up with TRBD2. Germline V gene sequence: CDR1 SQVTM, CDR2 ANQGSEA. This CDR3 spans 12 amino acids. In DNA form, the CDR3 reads TGCGGCGTTGAACCGAGCGGGAGTGAGCAGTTCTTC. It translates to CGVEPSGSEQFF.

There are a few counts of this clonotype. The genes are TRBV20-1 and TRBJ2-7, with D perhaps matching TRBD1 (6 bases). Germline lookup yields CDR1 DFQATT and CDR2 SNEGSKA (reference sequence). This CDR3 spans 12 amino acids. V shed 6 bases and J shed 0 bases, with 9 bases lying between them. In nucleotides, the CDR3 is TGCAGTGCCGGACAGAACTCCTACGAGCAGTACTTC. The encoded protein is CSAGQNSYEQYF.